The 5 T cell receptor beta chains presented below share a single source sample, sequenced in a study of T cells in Graves' hyperthyroidism and ophthalmopathy. RNA transcripts yielded amplified TCR beta CDR3 regions. The TCR CDR3 first-round RT-PCR relied on the HTBI primer set. A single record per CDR3 protein comes from TCRdb applying MiXCR to the multiplex PCR reads. The sample holds 130,000 to 150,000 distinct CDR3 sequences, around 21% seen once. The sample consisted of blood. The receptors here all came from a woman aged 50 to 60 with Graves' hyperthyroidism that later progressed to Graves' ophthalmopathy.

This clonotype has a count of ten or more. This rearrangement joins TRBV2 to TRBJ2-5, with a weak D call TRBD2 (6 bases). This CDR3 comprises 16 residues. Between the trimmed V and J ends, which lost 3 bases and 0 bases, there was a span of 14 bases. Looked up from germline, CDR1 is SNHLY and CDR2 is FYNNEI. The CDR3 DNA follows: TGTGCCAGCAGTGACCTCCCATGGGACTACCAAGAGACCCAGTACTTC. Translation: CASSDLPWDYQETQYF.

This clonotype appeared a few times. The chain uses TRBV4-1 and TRBJ2-7; TRBD1 matches 8 bases. The CDR3 sequence is 15 residues long. Germline V CDR1 and CDR2: MGHRA, YSYEKL. Losses at the gene ends were 0 bases for V and 3 bases for J; bases not matched to a gene: 4. CDR3 loop: CASSQDRTGLYEQYF. In nucleotides, the CDR3 is TGCGCCAGCAGCCAAGATCGGACAGGGCTCTACGAGCAGTACTTC.

Ten or more counts support this clonotype. The rearrangement joins TRBV7-9 to TRBJ2-1; the D is unclear. In germline, CDR1 is SEHNR, CDR2 FQNEAQ (reference sequence). There are 12 residues in the CDR3. Trimming removed 2 bases at V and 6 bases at J, with 5 bases between. The CDR3 nucleotides read TGTGCCAGCAGCTTATCTACCAATGAGCAGTTCTTC. Protein: CASSLSTNEQFF.

This clonotype has a count of ten or more. The CDR3 spells CASSRDPTYNEQFF. The CDR3 nucleotides are TGTGCCAGCTCACGGGACCCGACCTACAATGAGCAGTTCTTC. This chain links TRBV2 with TRBJ2-1; D possibly matches TRBD1 or TRBD2 (5 bases each). CDR1 and CDR2 (germline): SNHLY, FYNNEI. CDR3 length equals 14 residues. Trimming took 8 bases from V and 2 from J, leaving 13 bases between them.

This clonotype was seen repeatedly, ten times or more. The chain combines TRBV5-1 with TRBJ2-3, with TRBD1 matching over 9 bases. The germline V gene encodes CDR1 SGHRS and CDR2 YFSETQ. V lost 8 bases, J lost 9 bases, and 4 bases stayed unmatched. The CDR3 contains 11 residues. The CDR3, as DNA: TGCGCCAGTAACAGGGGGCGGACGCAGTATTTT. Translated: CASNRGRTQYF. Together with reference TRBV5-1 and TRBJ2-3, the CDR3 gives the full variable domain: KAGVTQTPRYLIKTRGQQVTLSCSPISGHRSVSWYQQTPGQGLQFLFEYFSETQRNKGNFPGRFSGRQFSNSRSEMNVSTLELGDSALYLCASNRGRTQYFGPGTRLTVL.